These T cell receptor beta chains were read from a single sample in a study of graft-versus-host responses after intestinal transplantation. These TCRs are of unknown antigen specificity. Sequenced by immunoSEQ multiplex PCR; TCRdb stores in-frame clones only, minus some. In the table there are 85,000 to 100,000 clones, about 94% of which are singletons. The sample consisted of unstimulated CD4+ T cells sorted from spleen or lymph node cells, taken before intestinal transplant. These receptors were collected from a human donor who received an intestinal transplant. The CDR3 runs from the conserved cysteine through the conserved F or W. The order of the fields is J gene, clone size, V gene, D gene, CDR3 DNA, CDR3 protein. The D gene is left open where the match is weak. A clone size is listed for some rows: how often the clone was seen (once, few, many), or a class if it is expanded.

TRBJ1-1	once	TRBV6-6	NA	TGTGCCAGTAAGGGGGGGGACACAACTAACACTGAAGCTTTCTTT	CASKGGDTTNTEAFF
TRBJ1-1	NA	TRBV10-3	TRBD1	TGTGCCATCAGAGCCTTACAGGGGAGGAACACTGAAGCTTTCTTT	CAIRALQGRNTEAFF
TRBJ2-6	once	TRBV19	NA	TGTGCCAGTAGTCCCGGCAGGGCTGGGGCCAACGTCCTGACTTTC	CASSPGRAGANVLTF
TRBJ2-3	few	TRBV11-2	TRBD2	TGTGCCAGCAGCTTAAAGACTAGCGGGGGGAGAGATACGCAGTATTTT	CASSLKTSGGRDTQYF
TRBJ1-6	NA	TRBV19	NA	TGTGCCAGTAGTATAGGTGGGACAAGGAAGAGTAACTCACCCCTCCACTTT	CASSIGGTRKSNSPLHF
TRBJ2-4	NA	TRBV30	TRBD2	TGTGCCTTGACTCTGGGCGGGAGAGCCAAAAACATTCAGTACTTC	CALTLGGRAKNIQYF
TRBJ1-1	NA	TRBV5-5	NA	TGTGCCAGCAGCTTGGTGCGGGGCGTGGGCACTGAAGCTTTCTTT	CASSLVRGVGTEAFF
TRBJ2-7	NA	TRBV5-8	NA	TGTGCCAGCAGCTTGGTTCTTAGCTACGAGCAGTACTTC	CASSLVLSYEQYF
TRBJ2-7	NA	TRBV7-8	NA	TGTGCCAGCAGCTCGGGTCTGTACGAGCAGTACTTC	CASSSGLYEQYF
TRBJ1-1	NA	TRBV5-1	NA	TGCGCCAGCAGCTTGGGGCCCCTGGGGCGCACTGAAGCTTTCTTT	CASSLGPLGRTEAFF
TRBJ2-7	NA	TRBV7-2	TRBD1	TGTGCCAGCAGCCTCGGGACAGGAACCTACGAGCAGTACTTC	CASSLGTGTYEQYF
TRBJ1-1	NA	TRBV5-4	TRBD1	TGTGCCAGCAGCTTGCGGGCAGGGGGAAGCACTGAAGCTTTCTTT	CASSLRAGGSTEAFF
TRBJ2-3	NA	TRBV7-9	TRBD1	TGTGCCAGCAGCTTATATCGGGACAGGGTTTTCGATACGCAGTATTTT	CASSLYRDRVFDTQYF
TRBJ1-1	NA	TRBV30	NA	TGTGCCTGGAGTGTACGGGGAACTGAAGCTTTCTTT	CAWSVRGTEAFF
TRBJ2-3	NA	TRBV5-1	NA	TGCGCCAGCAGCTTGGAGTCTGGCGGGATAGGGAGAGATACGCAGTATTTT	CASSLESGGIGRDTQYF
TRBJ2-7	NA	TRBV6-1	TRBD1	TGTGCCGGATTAGGACAGGCCTACGAGCAGTACTTC	CAGLGQAYEQYF